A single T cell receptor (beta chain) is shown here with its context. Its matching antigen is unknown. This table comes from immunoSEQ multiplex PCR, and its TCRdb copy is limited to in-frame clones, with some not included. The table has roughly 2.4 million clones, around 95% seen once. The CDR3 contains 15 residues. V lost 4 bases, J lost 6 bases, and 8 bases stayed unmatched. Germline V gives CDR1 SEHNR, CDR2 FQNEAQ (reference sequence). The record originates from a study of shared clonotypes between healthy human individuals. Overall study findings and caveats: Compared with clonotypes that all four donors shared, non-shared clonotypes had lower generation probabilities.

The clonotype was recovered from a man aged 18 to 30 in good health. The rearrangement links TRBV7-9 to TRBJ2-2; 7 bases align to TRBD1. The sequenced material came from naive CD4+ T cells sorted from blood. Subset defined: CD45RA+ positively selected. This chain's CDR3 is CASSSSDRVPGELFF. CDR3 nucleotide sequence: TGTGCCAGCAGCTCATCAGACAGGGTCCCCGGGGAGCTGTTTTTT.